A selection of T cell receptor beta chains follows, all from one sample in a study of T-cell reconstitution after alpha-beta-depleted transplantation in children. TCRdb used MiXCR to reprocess the PCR reads, holding one entry per CDR3 protein. The sample carries 580,000 or so distinct CDR3 sequences, about 23% recorded once. The input for sequencing was PBMCs, mostly from graft donor cells, taken 360 days after TCRalphabeta/CD19-depleted stem cell transplant. Every receptor here comes from a boy in the first two years of life who had a stem cell transplant for acute myeloid leukemia, so the T cells may come from the graft donor. Both conserved end residues are part of each CDR3. D genes are given only for firm matches. The size of a clone is reported for some rows only, either as once, few or many, or as a class for expanded clones.

clone_size,j_call,d_call,v_call,cdr3_nt,cdr3_aa
few,TRBJ2-1,TRBD1,TRBV28,TGTGCCAGCCGAGACAGGGGAAATTACAATGAGCAGTTCTTC,CASRDRGNYNEQFF
-,TRBJ2-1,TRBD2,TRBV7-9,TGTGCCAGCAGCTCGACTAGCCCGAACAATGAGCAGTTCTTC,CASSSTSPNNEQFF
few,TRBJ1-1,-,TRBV5-1,TGCGCCAGCAGCTTGGATTGGACAACTGAAGCTTTCTTT,CASSLDWTTEAFF
-,TRBJ2-1,TRBD1,TRBV11-2,TGTGCCAGCAGCCAAGGAAGGGACAGCTACAATGAGCAGTTCTTC,CASSQGRDSYNEQFF
many,TRBJ1-2,-,TRBV27,TGTGCCAGCAGGGGAACAGGGATCTACTATGGCTACACCTTC,CASRGTGIYYGYTF
-,TRBJ2-3,-,TRBV20-1,TGCAGTGCTAGTTCCGGGGACTGGCTCACAGATACGCAGTATTTT,CSASSGDWLTDTQYF
-,TRBJ2-7,-,TRBV6-1,TGTGCCAGCAGCCCCCAACAGGGTTTCTACGAGCAGTACTTC,CASSPQQGFYEQYF
many,TRBJ1-5,-,TRBV12-3/TRBV12-4,TGTGCCAGCAGTTCGCCCTCCAGCAATCAGCCCCAGCATTTT,CASSSPSSNQPQHF
few,TRBJ2-1,-,TRBV20-1,TGCAGTGCTAAGGGGCCACTCCCCTACAATGAGCAGTTCTTC,CSAKGPLPYNEQFF
few,TRBJ2-2,-,TRBV7-3,TGTGCCAGCAGCCTCACAGGGACCCGGACCGGGGAGCTGTTTTTT,CASSLTGTRTGELFF
many,TRBJ2-1,-,TRBV6-5,TGTGCCAGCAGTTACTCGGGGAGGAATGAGCAGTTCTTC,CASSYSGRNEQFF
many,TRBJ2-7,TRBD2,TRBV29-1,TGCAGCGTTGAAGACAGCGGGGGCCAAGGGGAGCAGTACTTC,CSVEDSGGQGEQYF
few,TRBJ1-1,TRBD1,TRBV10-3,TGTGCCATCAGTGAACAGGGGAGGGACACTGAAGCTTTCTTT,CAISEQGRDTEAFF
few,TRBJ1-6,TRBD1,TRBV29-1,TGCAGCGCCCCAAGGGGACAGGGATCACCCCTCCACTTT,CSAPRGQGSPLHF
few,TRBJ2-4,-,TRBV7-2,TGTGCCAGCAGCTTAGTCCGACTTGGAAACATTCAGTACTTC,CASSLVRLGNIQYF
-,TRBJ2-3,TRBD1,TRBV5-5,TGTGCCAGCAGCACACGGACAGGCAGTAAGGCAGATACGCAGTATTTT,CASSTRTGSKADTQYF
-,TRBJ1-1,-,TRBV6-6,TGTGCCAGCACCCAAACCGGGACCGAAGCTTTCTTT,CASTQTGTEAFF
few,TRBJ2-2,-,TRBV29-1,TGCAGCGGTCAGGAGAGTCCGAACACCGGGGAGCTGTTTTTT,CSGQESPNTGELFF
-,TRBJ2-1,TRBD2,TRBV12-3/TRBV12-4,TGTGCCAGCAGTATGCGGGGAGCGGGGGGGCCCAATGAGCAGTTCTTC,CASSMRGAGGPNEQFF
-,TRBJ2-5,TRBD1,TRBV12-3/TRBV12-4,TGTGCCAGCAGTAGACAGGGGGCGAGAGAGACCCAGTACTTC,CASSRQGARETQYF
-,TRBJ2-1,-,TRBV12-3/TRBV12-4,TGTGCCAGCAGTCCAGTGTGGGATGAGCAGTTCTTC,CASSPVWDEQFF
few,TRBJ1-6,-,TRBV20-1,TGCAGTGTTCCAGGACAGCCGAGCTCCTATAATTCACCCCTCCACTTT,CSVPGQPSSYNSPLHF
-,TRBJ1-4,-,TRBV4-3,TGCGCCAGCAGCCAAGAAGGGTCCCACCGTGAAAAACTGTTTTTT,CASSQEGSHREKLFF